This TCR beta chain was captured in a study of breast tumors, draining lymph nodes, adjacent tissues. General observations from the study: Luminal-like breast cancer showed significantly greater tumor-nontumor repertoire similarity than basal-like breast cancer did. Findings are consistent with lymph node origin and intratumoral expansion of most tumor T cells. Tumors had less TCR diversity than lymph nodes, more than nontumor tissue.

The lymph nodes were axillary draining lymph nodes from breast cancer patients. TCRdb reprocessed the multiplex PCR reads with MiXCR, giving one entry per CDR3 protein. Seen here are around 290,000 distinct CDR3 sequences, 30% observed once, and the top ten hold over 0.95%. V shed 0 bases and J shed 13 bases, with 6 bases lying between them. This CDR3 comprises 10 residues. Germline V gene sequence: CDR1 DFQATT, CDR2 SNEGSKA (reference sequence). This clonotype was detected only once. What it recognizes is unknown. The sample taken for sequencing was axillary lymph node tissue. This chain uses TRBV20-1 with TRBJ1-4; unclear D gene. The TCR originated in a female donor with breast cancer. Some clones in this sample may be carry-over from other donors' samples. The CDR3 nucleotides are TGCAGTGCTAGAGACCCGGGACTGTTTTTT. The encoded protein is CSARDPGLFF.